This entry is about one T cell receptor (beta chain). In the authors' methods: For nucleated cells, counts were estimated from reference gene primer amplification. Sequencing was performed with immunoSEQ multiplex PCR; in TCRdb, only in-frame clones are kept and a portion is missing. V and J calls and clone size come straight from that table; D and trimming were deduced from the DNA. The data hold some 120,000 clones, with around 80% observed a single time. The source of the sample is a study of blood T cell repertoires in COVID-19. Looked up from germline, CDR1 is SGHTA and CDR2 is FQGNSA. The CDR3 spans 16 residues. Trimming removed 1 base from V and 8 bases from J, with 17 bases in between.

Material for sequencing was peripheral blood. The J gene is TRBJ1-4, the V gene TRBV7-2; D is possibly TRBD1 (6 bases). This receptor was obtained from a man between 65 and 79 years old with active or convalescent COVID-19. CDR3 residues: CASSLGVMVGAEKLFF. The CDR3, as DNA: TGTGCCAGCAGCTTAGGGGTAATGGTGGGGGCCGAAAAACTGTTTTTT.